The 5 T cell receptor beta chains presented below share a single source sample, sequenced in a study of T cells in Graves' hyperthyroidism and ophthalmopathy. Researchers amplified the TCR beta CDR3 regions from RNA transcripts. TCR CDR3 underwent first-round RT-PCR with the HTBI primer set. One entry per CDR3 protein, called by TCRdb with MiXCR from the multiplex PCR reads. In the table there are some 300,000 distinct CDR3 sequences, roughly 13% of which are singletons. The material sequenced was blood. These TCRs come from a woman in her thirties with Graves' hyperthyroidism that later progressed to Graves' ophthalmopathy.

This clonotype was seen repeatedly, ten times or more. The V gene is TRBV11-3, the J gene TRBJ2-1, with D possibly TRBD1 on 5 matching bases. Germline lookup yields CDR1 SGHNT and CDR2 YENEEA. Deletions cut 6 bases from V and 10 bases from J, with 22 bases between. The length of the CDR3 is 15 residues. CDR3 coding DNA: TGTGCCAGCAGTTGGGGCGGAGACACAAACCCCGAGCAGTTCTTC. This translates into CASSWGGDTNPEQFF.

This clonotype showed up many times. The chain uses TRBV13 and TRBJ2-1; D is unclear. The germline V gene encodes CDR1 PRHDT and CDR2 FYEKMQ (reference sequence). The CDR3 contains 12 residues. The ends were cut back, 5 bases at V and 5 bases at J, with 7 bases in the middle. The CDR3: CASSLTDNEQFF. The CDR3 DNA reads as TGTGCCAGCAGCCTAACCGACAATGAGCAGTTCTTC.

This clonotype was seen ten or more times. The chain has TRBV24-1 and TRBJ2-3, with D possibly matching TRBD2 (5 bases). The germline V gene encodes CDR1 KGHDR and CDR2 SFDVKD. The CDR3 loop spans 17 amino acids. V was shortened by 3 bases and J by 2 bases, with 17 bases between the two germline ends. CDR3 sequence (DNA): TGTGCCACCAGTGATCTCCCCTCGGGAACTTCCACAGATACGCAGTATTTT. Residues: CATSDLPSGTSTDTQYF.

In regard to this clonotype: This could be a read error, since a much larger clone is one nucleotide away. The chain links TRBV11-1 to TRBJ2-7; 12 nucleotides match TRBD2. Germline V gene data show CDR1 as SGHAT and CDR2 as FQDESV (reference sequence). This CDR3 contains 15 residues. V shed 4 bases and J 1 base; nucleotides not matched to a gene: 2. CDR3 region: CASSSTSGSSYEQYF. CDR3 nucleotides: TGTGCCAGCAGCTCGACTAGCGGGAGTTCCTACGAGCAGTACTTC.

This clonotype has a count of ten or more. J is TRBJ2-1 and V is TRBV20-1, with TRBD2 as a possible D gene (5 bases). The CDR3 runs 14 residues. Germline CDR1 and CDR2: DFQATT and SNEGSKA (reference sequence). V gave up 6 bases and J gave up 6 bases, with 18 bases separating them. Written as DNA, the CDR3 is TGCAGTGCCCCGAGAGGACTGGAGATCAATGAGCAGTTCTTC. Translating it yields CSAPRGLEINEQFF.